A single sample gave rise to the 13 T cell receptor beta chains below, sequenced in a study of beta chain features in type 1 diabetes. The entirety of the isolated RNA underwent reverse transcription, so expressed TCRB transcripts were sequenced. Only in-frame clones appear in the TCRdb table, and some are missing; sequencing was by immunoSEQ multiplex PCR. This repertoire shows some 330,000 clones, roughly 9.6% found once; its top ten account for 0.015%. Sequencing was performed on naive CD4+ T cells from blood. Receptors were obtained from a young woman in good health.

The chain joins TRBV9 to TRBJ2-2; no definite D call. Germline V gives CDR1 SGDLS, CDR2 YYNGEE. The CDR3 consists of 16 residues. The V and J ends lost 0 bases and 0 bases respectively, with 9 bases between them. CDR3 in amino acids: CASSVVPGSNTGELFF. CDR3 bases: TGTGCCAGCAGCGTAGTGCCGGGTTCGAACACCGGGGAGCTGTTTTTT.

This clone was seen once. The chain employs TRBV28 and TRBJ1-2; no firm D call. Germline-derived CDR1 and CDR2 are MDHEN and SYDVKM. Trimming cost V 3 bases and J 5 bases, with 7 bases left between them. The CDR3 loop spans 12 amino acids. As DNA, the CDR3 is TGTGCCAGCAGTTTTGGTGCGTATGGCTACACCTTC. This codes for CASSFGAYGYTF.

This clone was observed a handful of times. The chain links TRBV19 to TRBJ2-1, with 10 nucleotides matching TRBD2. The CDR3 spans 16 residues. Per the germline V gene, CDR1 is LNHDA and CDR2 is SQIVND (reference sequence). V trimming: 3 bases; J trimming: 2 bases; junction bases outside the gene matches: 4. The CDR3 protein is CASSMAAGGPYNEQFF. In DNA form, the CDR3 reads TGTGCCAGTAGTATGGCAGCGGGAGGGCCCTACAATGAGCAGTTCTTC.

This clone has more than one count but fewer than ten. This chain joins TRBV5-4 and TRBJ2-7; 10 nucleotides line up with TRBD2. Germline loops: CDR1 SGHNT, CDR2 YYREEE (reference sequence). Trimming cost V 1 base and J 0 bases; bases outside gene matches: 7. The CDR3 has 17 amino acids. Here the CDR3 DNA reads TGTGCCAGCAGCTTGATGGGACTAGCGAGGAGCTCCTACGAGCAGTACTTC. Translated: CASSLMGLARSSYEQYF.

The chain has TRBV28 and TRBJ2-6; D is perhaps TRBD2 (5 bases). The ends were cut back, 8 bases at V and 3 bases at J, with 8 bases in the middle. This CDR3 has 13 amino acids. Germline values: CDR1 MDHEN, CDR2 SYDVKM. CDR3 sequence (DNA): TGTGCCAGCGTTGGAGGTGGGGCCAACGTCCTGACTTTC. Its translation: CASVGGGANVLTF.

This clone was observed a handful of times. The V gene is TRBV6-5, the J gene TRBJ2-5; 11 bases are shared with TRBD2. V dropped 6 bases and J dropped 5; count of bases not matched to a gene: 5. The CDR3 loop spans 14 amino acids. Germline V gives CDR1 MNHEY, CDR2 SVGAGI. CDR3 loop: CASRLAGVGETQYF. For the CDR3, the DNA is TGTGCCAGCAGACTAGCGGGAGTTGGCGAGACCCAGTACTTC.

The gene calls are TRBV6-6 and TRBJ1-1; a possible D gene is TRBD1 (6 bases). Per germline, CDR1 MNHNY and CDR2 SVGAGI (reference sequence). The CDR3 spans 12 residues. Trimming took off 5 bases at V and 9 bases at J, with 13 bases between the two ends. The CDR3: CASSKLTGKAFF. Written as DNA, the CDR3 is TGTGCCAGCAGTAAACTCACAGGGAAAGCTTTCTTT.

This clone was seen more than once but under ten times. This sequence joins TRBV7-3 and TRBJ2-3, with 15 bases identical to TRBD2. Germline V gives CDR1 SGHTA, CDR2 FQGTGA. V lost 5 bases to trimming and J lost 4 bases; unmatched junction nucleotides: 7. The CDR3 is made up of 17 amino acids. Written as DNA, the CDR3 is TGTGCCAGCAGCACGGGACTAGCGGGAGGTTGGGCAGATACGCAGTATTTT. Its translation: CASSTGLAGGWADTQYF.

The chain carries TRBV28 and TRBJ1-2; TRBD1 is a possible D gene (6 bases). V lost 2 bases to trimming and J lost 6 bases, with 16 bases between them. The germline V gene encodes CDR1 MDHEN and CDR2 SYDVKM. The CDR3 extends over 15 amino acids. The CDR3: CASSLTSGARNGYTF. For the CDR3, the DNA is TGTGCCAGCAGTTTAACATCAGGGGCGCGAAATGGCTACACCTTC.

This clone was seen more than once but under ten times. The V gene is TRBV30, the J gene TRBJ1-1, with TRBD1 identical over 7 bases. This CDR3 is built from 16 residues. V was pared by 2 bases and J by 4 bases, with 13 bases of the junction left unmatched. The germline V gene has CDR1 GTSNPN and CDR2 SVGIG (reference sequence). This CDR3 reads CAWSPYRGRMGTEAFF. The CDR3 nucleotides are TGTGCCTGGAGTCCGTACAGGGGCCGGATGGGCACTGAAGCTTTCTTT.

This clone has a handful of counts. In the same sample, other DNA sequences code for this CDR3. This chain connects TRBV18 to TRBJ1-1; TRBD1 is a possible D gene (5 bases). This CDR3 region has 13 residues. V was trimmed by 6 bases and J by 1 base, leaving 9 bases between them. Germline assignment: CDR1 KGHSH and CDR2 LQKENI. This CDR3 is CASSPGENTEAFF. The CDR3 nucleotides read TGTGCCAGCTCCCCGGGGGAGAACACTGAAGCTTTCTTT.

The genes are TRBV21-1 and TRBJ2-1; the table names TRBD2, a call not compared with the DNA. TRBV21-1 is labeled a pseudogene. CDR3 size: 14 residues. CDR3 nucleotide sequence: TGTGCCAGCAAAACTGTCGGGAGGGCCAATGAGCAGTTCTTC. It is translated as CASKTVGRANEQFF.

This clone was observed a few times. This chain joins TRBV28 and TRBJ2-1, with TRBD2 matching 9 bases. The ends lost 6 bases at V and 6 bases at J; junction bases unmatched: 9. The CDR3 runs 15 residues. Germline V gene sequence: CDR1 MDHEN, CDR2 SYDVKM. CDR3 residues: CASRRPGLASNEQFF. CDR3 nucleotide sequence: TGTGCCAGCAGACGCCCGGGACTAGCATCCAATGAGCAGTTCTTC.